This T cell receptor (beta chain) was recorded in a study of cytomegalovirus exposure and HLA in healthy donors. Germline V gene data show CDR1 as MNHEY and CDR2 as SVGAGI. Trimming left V 6 bases short and J 3 bases short, with 5 bases between. This CDR3 is built from 12 residues. 13 Jbeta primers and 60 Vbeta primers were used for the PCR. Clones were read by immunoSEQ multiplex PCR, and TCRdb kept only the in-frame ones, dropping some. This table has some 96,000 clones, approximately 76% appearing once. Study-wide results and limits: The authors later linked a missense DCLRE1C variant to TCR beta V- and J-gene trimming. After further analysis at a later stage, under 20,000 TCR beta sequences were associated with HLA alleles at 0.05 false discovery rate. Investigators reported 164 TCR beta chains as tied to cytomegalovirus.

Regarding this clone: Its cognate antigen is unknown.

The V call is TRBV6-5, the J call TRBJ2-2, with D unresolved. The clonotype originates from a woman aged 60-75 years in good health and CMV-seropositive. The sequenced material came from PBMCs. CDR3 DNA sequence: TGTGCCAGCAGCTATTACACCGGGGAGCTGTTTTTT. It translates to CASSYYTGELFF.